This T cell receptor (beta chain) was captured in a study of T cells in Graves' hyperthyroidism and ophthalmopathy. This clonotype has only a few counts. Its antigen is unidentified. Trimming took 6 bases from V and 5 from J, leaving 13 bases between them. The CDR3 is 13 residues long. CDR1 is WNHNN and CDR2 is SYGVQD in the germline V gene (reference sequence). Whole-study findings and limits: The authors' 13 V-J model separated ophthalmopathy from stable hyperthyroidism. Clonotypes that were expanded in thyroid above 0.001 mostly appeared in blood too.

Enrolled ophthalmopathy patients presented with a Clinical Activity Score of at least 3, a NOSPECS grade of at least 4, and disease duration under 3 months. The study excluded patients with uncontrolled infection, other autoimmune disease, pregnancy or lactation. Template material for amplifying TCR beta CDR3 regions consisted of RNA transcripts. The primer set for the first-round RT-PCR of the TCR CDR3 was HTBI. One entry per CDR3 protein, called by TCRdb with MiXCR from the multiplex PCR reads. This sample yields hundreds of thousands of distinct CDR3 sequences, of which about 17% are seen a single time; roughly 53% belongs to the top ten.

This TCR was sampled from a woman between 55 and 75 years old with Graves' ophthalmopathy. This chain connects TRBV10-1 to TRBJ2-5; a weak D match, TRBD1 (5 bases). The sequencing sample was made of blood. As DNA, the CDR3 is TGCGCCAGCAGGACATACCCAGGGGAGACCCAGTACTTC. It codes for CASRTYPGETQYF.